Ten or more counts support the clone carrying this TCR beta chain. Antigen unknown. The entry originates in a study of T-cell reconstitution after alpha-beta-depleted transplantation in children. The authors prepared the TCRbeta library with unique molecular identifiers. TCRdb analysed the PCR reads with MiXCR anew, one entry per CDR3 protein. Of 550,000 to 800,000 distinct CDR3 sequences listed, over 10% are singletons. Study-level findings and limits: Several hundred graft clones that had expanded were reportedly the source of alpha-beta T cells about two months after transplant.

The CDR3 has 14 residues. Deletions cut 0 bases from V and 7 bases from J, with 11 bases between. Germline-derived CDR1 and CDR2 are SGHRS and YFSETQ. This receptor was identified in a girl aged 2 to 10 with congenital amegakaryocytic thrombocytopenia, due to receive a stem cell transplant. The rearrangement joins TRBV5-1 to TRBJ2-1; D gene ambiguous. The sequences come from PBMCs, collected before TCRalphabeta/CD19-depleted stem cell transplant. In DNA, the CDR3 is TGCGCCAGCAGCTTGGCCCAAGGGTGGAATGAGCAGTTCTTC. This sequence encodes CASSLAQGWNEQFF.